A single sample gave rise to the 24 T cell receptor beta chains below, sequenced in a study of blood T cells in healthy people across ages. Alongside a J-beta primer mix, a sample-barcoded 5' primer served in a second PCR lasting about 7 to 12 cycles. TCRdb itself ran the 5' RACE reads through MiXCR, one entry per CDR3 protein. In the table there are 1.8 million or so distinct CDR3 sequences, around 42% of which are singletons. Input material: blood. The source is a human donor in good health.

The chain carries TRBV25-1 and TRBJ1-1, with D perhaps TRBD1 (5 bases). CDR1 MGHDK and CDR2 SYGVNS come from the germline V gene. V lost 4 bases and J lost 5, with 14 bases in between. CDR3 length equals 14 residues. This CDR3 reads CASSGPGRGTEAFF. The CDR3 DNA reads as TGTGCCAGCAGTGGACCGGGACGAGGGACTGAAGCTTTCTTT. Full variable domain (missing parts from reference TRBV25-1 and TRBJ1-1): EADIYQTPRYLVIGTGKKITLECSQTMGHDKMYWYQQDPGMELHLIHYSYGVNSTEKGDLSSESTVSRIRTEHFPLTLESARPSHTSQYLCASSGPGRGTEAFFGQGTRLTVV.

J is TRBJ2-2 and V is TRBV20-1, with TRBD1 as a possible D gene (6 bases). The V gene lost 2 bases and the J gene lost 6 bases, with 13 bases spanning the gap. The CDR3 loop spans 14 amino acids. Germline V CDR1 and CDR2: DFQATT, SNEGSKA (reference sequence). This chain's CDR3 is CSARRTGLAGELFF. The DNA of the CDR3 is TGCAGTGCTAGACGTACAGGGTTAGCCGGGGAGCTGTTTTTT.

The chain carries TRBV7-2 and TRBJ2-1, with no clear D. The CDR3 length is 12 residues. Germline loops: CDR1 SGHTA, CDR2 FQGNSA. Trimming left V 3 bases short and J 8 bases short, with 8 bases between. DNA of the CDR3: TGTGCCAGCAGCTTGGGAATGGATGAGCAGTTCTTC. It encodes CASSLGMDEQFF.

To note about this clonotype: Sequence at one end of the junction differs from germline and may be a read error. The gene calls are TRBV5-1 and TRBJ2-7; no reliable D call. CDR1 and CDR2 from the germline V gene are SGHRS and YFSETQ. There are 13 residues in the CDR3. DNA of the CDR3: TGCGCCGGCAGCGAGGACGGAAACTACGAGCAGTACTTC. Encoded protein: CAGSEDGNYEQYF. Drawing the rest from reference TRBV5-1 and TRBJ2-7, the complete variable domain is KAGVTQTPRYLIKTRGQQVTLSCSPISGHRSVSWYQQTPGQGLQFLFEYFSETQRNKGNFPGRFSGRQFSNSRSEMNVSTLELGDSALYLCAGSEDGNYEQYFGPGTRLTVT.

The rearrangement joins TRBV7-2 to TRBJ2-3, with D tentatively TRBD1 (5 bases). There are 15 residues in the CDR3. Germline V gene lookup returns CDR1 SGHTA and CDR2 FQGNSA. V lost 1 base, J lost 9 bases, and 17 bases lay in between. CDR3 nucleotide sequence: TGTGCCAGCAGCTTAGGGGTCCTCCAGGGTCTAACGCAGTATTTT. It translates to CASSLGVLQGLTQYF.

This clonotype has just a few counts. The CDR3 DNA reads TGCGCCAGCCAACTCAATTCAGATACAGGGTTCGGAGGCTACACCTTC. It translates to CASQLNSDTGFGGYTF. The gene calls are TRBV5-1 and TRBJ1-2; a possible D gene is TRBD1 (6 bases). The V and J ends lost 7 bases and 8 bases respectively, with 27 bases between them. This CDR3 region has 16 residues. Germline lookup yields CDR1 SGHRS and CDR2 YFSETQ.

This clonotype was detected a few times. The chain employs TRBV6-6 and TRBJ1-6; D gene ambiguous. This CDR3 has 14 amino acids. With 6 bases removed from V and 6 bases from J, the gap between germline ends came to 12 bases. CDR1 and CDR2 from the germline V gene are MNHNY and SVGAGI (reference sequence). The CDR3: CASRTISVNSPLHF. In DNA, the CDR3 is TGTGCCAGCAGGACGATATCCGTTAATTCACCCCTCCACTTT.

The rearrangement joins TRBV28 to TRBJ1-2, with a tentative D call TRBD1 (6 bases). The CDR3 consists of 12 residues. CDR1 and CDR2 from the germline V gene are MDHEN and SYDVKM. The V and J ends lost 8 bases and 4 bases respectively, with 11 bases between them. CDR3 sequence (DNA): TGTGCCAGCGAGGGGGTAGGCTATGGCTACACCTTC. It translates to CASEGVGYGYTF.

This clonotype was seen a handful of times. The chain couples TRBV6-2 or TRBV6-3 to TRBJ1-1; D not resolved. V dropped 7 bases and J dropped 1 base, with 10 bases sitting between them. CDR3 length: 13 amino acids. Per the germline V gene, CDR1 is MNHEY and CDR2 is SVGEGT. The DNA for the CDR3 is TGTGCCAGCATGCGGTGGCAGAACACTGAAGCTTTCTTT. Translated, it gives CASMRWQNTEAFF.

A remark on this clonotype: A junction boundary mismatches the germline segment, possibly from a read error. V is TRBV7-2 and J is TRBJ1-4, with 8 bases lining up with TRBD1. This CDR3 spans 15 amino acids. The V gene's germline CDR1 is SGHTA and CDR2 FQGNSA. CDR3 residues: CASSHRDRNNEKRFF. CDR3 DNA: TGTGCCAGCAGCCACCGGGACAGGAATAATGAAAAACGGTTTTTT.

This clonotype turned up a few times. This chain connects TRBV12-3 or TRBV12-4 to TRBJ2-1; unclear D gene. Trimming took off 6 bases at V and 7 bases at J, with 13 bases between the two ends. There are 13 residues in the CDR3. CDR3 protein: CASRWLRTNEQFF. CDR3 sequence (DNA): TGTGCCAGCAGGTGGCTACGAACTAATGAGCAGTTCTTC.

This clonotype has more than one count but fewer than ten. The V gene is TRBV29-1, the J gene TRBJ2-7; D ambiguous. The V and J ends lost 6 bases and 0 bases respectively, with 12 bases between them. The CDR3 length is 13 residues. Germline V gene data show CDR1 as SQVTM and CDR2 as ANQGSEA. The CDR3 DNA is TGCAGCGTCCCAAAGGCCTCCTCCTACGAGCAGTACTTC. Protein sequence: CSVPKASSYEQYF.

The chain combines TRBV30 with TRBJ1-5; 8 nucleotides line up with TRBD1. After removal of 2 bases from V and 6 bases from J, the junction contained 9 bases not matched to a gene. CDR3 size: 15 residues. Germline V gene lookup returns CDR1 GTSNPN and CDR2 SVGIG (reference sequence). The CDR3 reads CAWSTGGLLRQPQHF. The DNA of the CDR3 is TGTGCCTGGAGTACAGGGGGTCTTCTCCGTCAGCCCCAGCATTTT.

V usage is TRBV12-3 or TRBV12-4 and J usage is TRBJ2-1; D is possibly TRBD2 (6 bases). Trimming shortened V by 5 bases and J by 4 bases, and 15 bases separated the two germline ends. The CDR3 covers 15 residues. The DNA for the CDR3 is TGTGCCAGCAGTGGCCTCACGGCGGGGTACAATGAGCAGTTCTTC. Its protein is CASSGLTAGYNEQFF.

This chain connects TRBV10-3 to TRBJ2-7; TRBD1 matches 9 bases. J was trimmed by 1 base and V by 6 bases; bases with no gene match: 7. Looked up from germline, CDR1 is ENHRY and CDR2 is SYGVKD. CDR3 length equals 15 residues. For the CDR3, the DNA is TGTGCCATCAGAGACGACAGGGGGACGTCCTACGAGCAGTACTTC. Its protein product is CAIRDDRGTSYEQYF.

This clonotype appeared a few times. The chain's CDR3 is CSVETQAGPVYEQYF. CDR3 coding DNA: TGCAGCGTTGAGACTCAGGCGGGACCGGTCTACGAGCAGTACTTC. V usage is TRBV29-1 and J usage is TRBJ2-4; the D gene is possibly TRBD2 (6 bases). The last part of the DNA fits TRBJ2-7 better; the J call may be wrong. The V gene's germline CDR1 is SQVTM and CDR2 ANQGSEA. CDR3 length: 15 residues.

This clonotype was seen a few times. The chain uses TRBV6-5 and TRBJ2-7; D uncertain. Trimming pared 6 bases from V and 3 bases from J, leaving 12 bases between. This CDR3 has 13 residues. Germline V CDR1 and CDR2: MNHEY, SVGAGI. This CDR3 reads CASRRLQSYEQYF. As DNA, the CDR3 is TGTGCCAGCAGACGACTTCAGAGCTACGAGCAGTACTTC.

V usage is TRBV28 and J usage is TRBJ1-2; D not certain. The length of the CDR3 is 13 residues. V lost 3 bases, J lost 8 bases, and 13 bases lay in between. Germline V gene sequence: CDR1 MDHEN, CDR2 SYDVKM. CDR3 residues: CASSFVRTEGYTF. The CDR3 DNA reads as TGTGCCAGCAGTTTTGTGAGAACGGAGGGCTACACCTTC.

On this clonotype: This may be a read error: a much more frequent sequence differs by one nucleotide. J is TRBJ2-1 and V is TRBV29-1; 11 nucleotides agree with TRBD2. Per the germline V gene, CDR1 is SQVTM and CDR2 is ANQGSEA. The CDR3 loop spans 13 amino acids. With V trimmed by 4 bases and J by 10 bases, 6 bases remained unmatched. CDR3 nucleotide sequence: TGCAGCGTTGGGACTAGCGGGTCCTACGAGCAGTTCTTC. It translates to CSVGTSGSYEQFF.

The chain has TRBV20-1 and TRBJ2-3; a weak D match, TRBD2 (5 bases). Germline CDR1 reads DFQATT; CDR2 reads SNEGSKA (reference sequence). The V end lost 5 bases, the J end lost 5 bases, and 11 bases lay between the germline ends. The CDR3 has 12 amino acids. Here the CDR3 reads CSASTSGDTQYF. CDR3 bases: TGCAGTGCTTCTACCAGCGGAGATACGCAGTATTTT.

The chain joins TRBV5-5 to TRBJ1-1; 7 positions match TRBD1. The V segment lost 3 bases and the J segment 7 bases; nucleotides outside the gene matches: 9. The CDR3 runs 14 residues. Germline CDR1 is SGHKS and CDR2 is YYEKEE (reference sequence). CDR3 sequence: CASSSPGGPREAFF. The CDR3, as DNA: TGTGCCAGCAGCTCCCCAGGGGGTCCACGTGAAGCTTTCTTT.

Many counts were recorded for this clonotype. This rearrangement joins TRBV13 to TRBJ1-2; D not certain. With 5 bases removed from V and 3 bases from J, the gap between germline ends came to 22 bases. CDR1 and CDR2 (germline): PRHDT, FYEKMQ (reference sequence). This CDR3 is built from 17 residues. CDR3 amino acids: CASSAHSWGSGDYGYTF. The CDR3 DNA follows: TGTGCCAGCAGCGCCCACAGTTGGGGTAGTGGGGACTATGGCTACACCTTC.

CDR3 region: CASSVGSGQSYEQYF. DNA of the CDR3: TGTGCCAGCAGCGTAGGATCCGGACAGTCCTACGAGCAGTACTTC. V usage is TRBV9 and J usage is TRBJ2-7; a weak D match, TRBD1 (6 bases). The CDR3 is 15 residues long. CDR1 SGDLS and CDR2 YYNGEE come from the germline V gene. V shed 0 bases and J shed 1 base, with 11 bases lying between them. The variable domain in full, with the rest retrieved from reference TRBV9 and TRBJ2-7, is DSGVTQTPKHLITATGQRVTLRCSPRSGDLSVYWYQQSLDQGLQFLIQYYNGEERAKGNILERFSAQQFPDLHSELNLSSLELGDSALYFCASSVGSGQSYEQYFGPGTRLTVT.

The gene calls are TRBV6-1 and TRBJ2-5; D unclear. This CDR3 has 15 amino acids. Germline CDR1 reads MNHNS; CDR2 reads SASEGT. V was clipped by 2 bases and J by 4 bases, with 14 bases between them. The CDR3 sequence: CASSEYYGSRETQYF. For the CDR3, the DNA is TGTGCCAGCAGTGAATATTACGGGTCGCGAGAGACCCAGTACTTC.